The clone carrying this TCR beta chain showed up many times. Its target is not known. Within the sample, other DNA sequences also encode this same CDR3. This CDR3 contains 14 residues. Germline lookup yields CDR1 SEHNR and CDR2 FQNEAQ (reference sequence). J lost 6 bases, V lost 5 bases, and 3 bases had no gene match. Clones were read by immunoSEQ multiplex PCR, and TCRdb kept only the in-frame ones, dropping some. This sample has tens of thousands of clones, with just over 90% found just once. This entry is derived from a study of cytomegalovirus exposure and HLA in healthy donors. Findings and caveats of the study: Researchers counted 164 TCR beta chains as cytomegalovirus-associated. The study found most TCR sequences rare, yet found some public TCRs in many donors. A later analysis found first-cohort TCR clusters tended to co-occur in the approximately 110 validation repertoires.

The sequence derives from a man between 25 and 39 years old in good health and CMV-seronegative. This chain connects TRBV7-9 to TRBJ1-6, with 8 bases lining up with TRBD1. Sequenced material: PBMCs. CDR3 DNA sequence: TGTGCCAGCAGCCGACAGGGGAGTAATTCACCCCTCCACTTT. Translation gives CASSRQGSNSPLHF. Supplemented by reference TRBV7-9 and TRBJ1-6, the full variable domain reads DTGVSQNPRHKITKRGQNVTFRCDPISEHNRLYWYRQTLGQGPEFLTYFQNEAQLEKSRLLSDRFSAERPKGSFSTLEIQRTEQGDSAMYLCASSRQGSNSPLHFGNGTRLTVT.